Presented here are 29 T cell receptor beta chains from one specimen sequenced in a study of T-cell memory formation after mild COVID-19. Each CDR3 protein gets one entry after TCRdb re-called the 5' RACE reads with MiXCR. The sample has about 200,000 distinct CDR3 sequences; around 9.5% are singletons. The sequenced material came from PBMCs or a T cell subset sorted from them (not recorded which). The receptors come from a man between 18 and 29 years old who had mild COVID-19 (a few samples of this study predate the infection). Cell type and time point are not known.

This clonotype was seen a handful of times. CDR3 DNA: TGCGCCAGCAGCAGGAGTAGCGGGGGGTCCTACGAGCAGTACGTC. It translates to CASSRSSGGSYEQYV. The chain is built from TRBV5-1 and TRBJ2-7, with 10 bases matching TRBD2. This CDR3 region has 15 residues. Germline values: CDR1 SGHRS, CDR2 YFSETQ. Trimming at V came to 4 bases and at J to 1 base, leaving 5 bases not matched to a gene.

This clonotype was counted only a few times. The chain uses TRBV20-1 and TRBJ2-5; 13 nucleotides agree with TRBD2. Trimming at V came to 6 bases and at J to 4 bases, leaving 11 bases not matched to a gene. The CDR3 contains 16 residues. The V gene's germline CDR1 is DFQATT and CDR2 SNEGSKA (reference sequence). Here the CDR3 reads CSASELAGGSRETQYF. The CDR3 DNA reads TGCAGTGCGTCGGAACTAGCGGGGGGGTCCCGAGAGACCCAGTACTTC.

The chain uses TRBV6-5 and TRBJ1-2; 10 nucleotides align to TRBD1. V shed 0 bases and J 7 bases; nucleotides not matched to a gene: 8. Germline V CDR1 and CDR2: MNHEY, SVGAGI. The CDR3 covers 16 residues. The CDR3 is CASSYSGQGPPVGYTF. CDR3 DNA: TGTGCCAGCAGTTACTCGGGACAGGGGCCCCCTGTTGGCTACACCTTC.

This clonotype was seen repeatedly, ten times or more. The rearrangement links TRBV18 to TRBJ1-2, with D unresolved. The V end lost 5 bases, the J end lost 3 bases, and 7 bases lay between the germline ends. This CDR3 has 12 amino acids. Germline values: CDR1 KGHSH, CDR2 LQKENI. The CDR3 nucleotides read TGTGCCAGCTCAGCTATGGACTATGGCTACACCTTC. This codes for CASSAMDYGYTF.

The V and J genes are TRBV4-2 and TRBJ2-3; 10 bases match TRBD2. Germline V gene sequence: CDR1 LGHNA, CDR2 YNFKEQ. The CDR3 runs 15 residues. V lost 0 bases and J lost 3; bases outside the gene matches: 0. The CDR3 spells CASSQEGLATDTQYF. CDR3 nucleotides: TGTGCCAGCAGCCAAGAGGGACTAGCGACAGATACGCAGTATTTT.

This clonotype occurred a few times. J is TRBJ1-5 and V is TRBV12-3 or TRBV12-4, with 8 bases aligning to TRBD1. Trimming cost V 6 bases and J 2 bases; bases outside gene matches: 6. This CDR3 contains 15 residues. CDR3 sequence reads: CASRYGQGRNQPQHF. The CDR3 DNA reads TGTGCCAGCAGATACGGACAGGGTCGCAATCAGCCCCAGCATTTT.

This clonotype has just a few counts. The CDR3 region has the DNA TGTGCCAGCAGCCAAGGGAGGGGTGGAGAAAAACTGTTTTTT. Its translation is CASSQGRGGEKLFF. The J gene is TRBJ1-4, the V gene TRBV4-2; D possibly corresponds to TRBD1 (5 bases). The CDR3 covers 14 residues. V lost 1 base and J lost 8, with 11 bases in between. Germline lookup yields CDR1 LGHNA and CDR2 YNFKEQ.

The chain is built from TRBV2 and TRBJ2-4; no firm D call. CDR1 and CDR2 from the germline V gene are SNHLY and FYNNEI. The CDR3 totals 15 residues. With 3 bases removed from V and 2 bases from J, the gap between germline ends came to 11 bases. The CDR3 nucleotides are TGTGCCAGCAGTGAGCGGAGCAAATCCAAAAACATTCAGTACTTC. It is translated as CASSERSKSKNIQYF.

This clonotype has a handful of counts. The V and J genes are TRBV5-5 and TRBJ2-7; possible D gene TRBD2, 6 bases. The V end was cut by 4 bases, the J end by 7 bases, with 15 bases between. Per germline, CDR1 SGHKS and CDR2 YYEKEE (reference sequence). CDR3 size: 13 residues. CDR3 DNA: TGTGCCAGCAGCGGATTCCCCCGGGGGGAGCAGTACTTC. Translating gives CASSGFPRGEQYF. Based on the CDR3 plus reference TRBV5-5 and TRBJ2-7, the full variable domain is DAGVTQSPTHLIKTRGQQVTLRCSPISGHKSVSWYQQVLGQGPQFIFQYYEKEERGRGNFPDRFSARQFPNYSSELNVNALLLGDSALYLCASSGFPRGEQYFGPGTRLTVT.

This clonotype was counted a few times. CDR3 in DNA: TGTGCCAGCAGTCGTGGGACACCCGTCACCGGGGAGCTGTTTTTT. Protein product: CASSRGTPVTGELFF. V is TRBV5-5 and J is TRBJ2-2; D is perhaps TRBD1 (6 bases). The CDR3 runs 15 residues. Germline assignment: CDR1 SGHKS and CDR2 YYEKEE (reference sequence). The V end lost 5 bases, the J end lost 4 bases, and 15 bases lay between the germline ends.

The CDR3 protein is CASRTGAAQYF. CDR3 DNA: TGTGCCAGCAGGACCGGGGCGGCGCAGTACTTC. V is TRBV27 and J is TRBJ2-7; D is tentatively TRBD1 or TRBD2 (5 bases each). With 6 bases removed from V and 9 bases from J, the gap between germline ends came to 12 bases. The CDR3 is 11 amino acids. From germline, CDR1 is MNHEY and CDR2 SMNVEV (reference sequence).

As for this clonotype: One junction end does not reproduce the germline sequence, and a read error may be involved. The V gene is TRBV7-2, the J gene TRBJ1-6, with TRBD1 as a possible D gene (5 bases). Germline values: CDR1 SGHTA, CDR2 FQGNSA. CDR3 size: 18 residues. The CDR3 region is CASSLEGPPLSYNSPLHF. In DNA form, the CDR3 reads TGTGCCAGCAGCCTAGAGGGACCACCTCTAAGTTATAATTCTCCCCTCCACTTT.

This clonotype has more than one count but fewer than ten. V and J are TRBV12-5 and TRBJ2-3, with TRBD1 matching over 9 bases. Losses at the gene ends were 2 bases for V and 7 bases for J; bases not matched to a gene: 13. Germline values: CDR1 LGHNT, CDR2 FRNRAP. The CDR3 spans 17 residues. The CDR3 protein is CASGLPLWRTGAHTQYF. For the CDR3, the DNA is TGTGCTAGTGGTTTGCCACTCTGGCGGACAGGGGCACATACGCAGTATTTT.

J is TRBJ2-7 and V is TRBV6-1, with TRBD2 identical over 8 bases. Losses at the gene ends were 6 bases for V and 3 bases for J; bases not matched to a gene: 7. The CDR3 contains 14 residues. Looked up from germline, CDR1 is MNHNS and CDR2 is SASEGT. The CDR3 DNA sequence: TGTGCCAGCAGCCGCGGGGGGATCGGCTACGAGCAGTACGTC. It codes for CASSRGGIGYEQYV.

This clonotype was counted between two and nine times. V usage is TRBV9 and J usage is TRBJ2-5; D is possibly TRBD1 or TRBD2 (6 bases each). V was shortened by 10 bases and J by 3 bases, with 16 bases between the two germline ends. The germline gives CDR1 SGDLS, CDR2 YYNGEE. The CDR3 is 13 residues long. Here the CDR3 reads CASGGRIEETQYF. The CDR3 bases are TGTGCCTCCGGGGGCCGGATCGAAGAGACCCAGTACTTC.

V gene TRBV5-4 combines with J gene TRBJ1-1; no reliable D call. The CDR3 has 14 residues. Trimming pared 4 bases from V and 5 bases from J, leaving 15 bases between. The germline gives CDR1 SGHNT, CDR2 YYREEE (reference sequence). The CDR3 spells CASSRQTPGTEAFF. Written as DNA, the CDR3 is TGTGCCAGCAGCCGACAAACACCGGGGACTGAAGCTTTCTTT.

The chain joins TRBV5-8 to TRBJ1-1; possible D gene TRBD1, 6 bases. The CDR3 totals 15 residues. Trimming took 4 bases from V and 6 from J, leaving 19 bases between them. Germline loops: CDR1 SGHTS, CDR2 YDEGEE. Here the CDR3 DNA reads TGTGCCAGCAGCCAACCTCGAAGGGGGGCACCTGAAGCTTTCTTT. Translation gives CASSQPRRGAPEAFF.

There are many counts of this clonotype. The chain joins TRBV20-1 to TRBJ2-5; D remains ambiguous. With 6 bases removed from V and 0 bases from J, the gap between germline ends came to 8 bases. This CDR3 is 12 amino acids long. Germline V gene data show CDR1 as DFQATT and CDR2 as SNEGSKA (reference sequence). DNA for the CDR3: TGCAGTGCCCAGAAGGACCAAGAGACCCAGTACTTC. Protein: CSAQKDQETQYF.

This clonotype was recorded a few times. The chain links TRBV7-2 to TRBJ1-1; no clear D. The CDR3 has 14 amino acids. Trimming took off 5 bases at V and 4 bases at J, with 14 bases between the two ends. Germline-derived CDR1 and CDR2 are SGHTA and FQGNSA. The chain's CDR3 is CASSTQHWGTEAFF. CDR3 nucleotide sequence: TGTGCCAGCAGCACTCAACATTGGGGCACTGAAGCTTTCTTT.

This clonotype came up a few times. V and J are TRBV7-2 and TRBJ2-2; D not resolved. Trimming removed 1 base at V and 2 bases at J, with 5 bases between. This CDR3 contains 14 residues. Germline V gene data show CDR1 as SGHTA and CDR2 as FQGNSA. This CDR3 reads CASSLGHNTGELFF. CDR3 in DNA: TGTGCCAGCAGCTTAGGCCACAACACCGGGGAGCTGTTTTTT.

The rearrangement links TRBV7-2 to TRBJ1-4; D might be TRBD1 (5 bases). Germline CDR1 and CDR2: SGHTA and FQGNSA. Trimming removed 4 bases from V and 3 bases from J, with 12 bases in between. The CDR3 contains 15 residues. CDR3 sequence: CASSSRPGANEKLFF. The CDR3 DNA follows: TGTGCCAGCAGCTCCCGACCGGGGGCTAATGAAAAACTGTTTTTT. Full variable domain (remainder filled in from reference TRBV7-2 and TRBJ1-4): GAGVSQSPSNKVTEKGKDVELRCDPISGHTALYWYRQSLGQGLEFLIYFQGNSAPDKSGLPSDRFSAERTGGSVSTLTIQRTQQEDSAVYLCASSSRPGANEKLFFGSGTQLSVL.

This clonotype has just a few counts. This chain connects TRBV20-1 to TRBJ2-6; TRBD1 or TRBD2 may be the D gene (5 bases each). The CDR3 loop spans 18 amino acids. CDR1 is DFQATT, CDR2 SNEGSKA, per germline (reference sequence). Trimming cost V 0 bases and J 0 bases, with 15 bases left between them. The CDR3 spells CSAREYPGPRSGANVLTF. The CDR3 DNA reads as TGCAGTGCTAGAGAGTACCCGGGACCCCGCTCTGGGGCCAACGTCCTGACTTTC.

This clonotype was counted between two and nine times. The genes are TRBV5-4 and TRBJ2-5; D not resolved. Per the germline V gene, CDR1 is SGHNT and CDR2 is YYREEE (reference sequence). V lost 0 bases and J 1 base, leaving 7 bases between the germline ends. The CDR3 has 14 residues. The CDR3 DNA sequence: TGTGCCAGCAGCTTGGCTTTCGGCCAAGAGACCCAGTACTTC. Its translation: CASSLAFGQETQYF.

The gene calls are TRBV6-4 and TRBJ1-2, with D maybe TRBD1 (5 bases). The CDR3 has 13 amino acids. V shed 8 bases and J shed 8 bases, with 18 bases lying between them. The germline V gene encodes CDR1 MRHNA and CDR2 SNTAGT. The CDR3: CASAPGPYAGYTF. In nucleotides, the CDR3 is TGTGCCAGCGCACCGGGACCGTATGCAGGCTACACCTTC.

This chain links TRBV6-5 with TRBJ1-2, with D possibly being TRBD1 (5 bases). From germline, CDR1 is MNHEY and CDR2 SVGAGI. CDR3 length equals 14 residues. V lost 6 bases, J lost 2 bases, and 13 bases lay in between. The CDR3 DNA reads TGTGCCAGCAGAGTACCTTCAGGGAACTATGGCTACACCTTC. This translates into CASRVPSGNYGYTF.

This clonotype was detected a few times. The gene calls are TRBV5-1 and TRBJ2-5; D ambiguous. V gave up 0 bases and J gave up 5 bases, with 11 bases separating them. The CDR3 contains 14 residues. The V gene's germline CDR1 is SGHRS and CDR2 YFSETQ. The CDR3 loop reads CASSLGSDEETQYF. The DNA for the CDR3 is TGCGCCAGCAGCTTGGGTTCCGATGAGGAGACCCAGTACTTC.

This clonotype has only a few counts. The V call is TRBV7-9, the J call TRBJ2-2; D unclear. The CDR3 sequence is 13 residues long. The germline V gene encodes CDR1 SEHNR and CDR2 FQNEAQ (reference sequence). Trimming shortened V by 2 bases and J by 5 bases, and 6 bases separated the two germline ends. The CDR3, as DNA: TGTGCCAGCAGCTTAAGGATGACCGGGGAGCTGTTTTTT. This sequence encodes CASSLRMTGELFF.

The chain employs TRBV6-2 or TRBV6-3 and TRBJ2-1; D ambiguous. Germline loops: CDR1 MNHEY, CDR2 SVGEGT. Trimming removed 2 bases from V and 12 bases from J, with 5 bases in between. The CDR3 loop spans 10 amino acids. Here the CDR3 DNA reads TGTGCCAGCAGTTACCCGGTGCAGTTCTTC. Its translation is CASSYPVQFF.

V is TRBV12-3 or TRBV12-4 and J is TRBJ1-5; unclear D gene. Trimming stripped 6 bases from V and 10 bases from J, with 16 bases between. The CDR3 length is 13 residues. CDR3 coding DNA: TGTGCCAGCAGACTCCATGGGTCGGGTCCCCAGCATTTT. Translating it yields CASRLHGSGPQHF.